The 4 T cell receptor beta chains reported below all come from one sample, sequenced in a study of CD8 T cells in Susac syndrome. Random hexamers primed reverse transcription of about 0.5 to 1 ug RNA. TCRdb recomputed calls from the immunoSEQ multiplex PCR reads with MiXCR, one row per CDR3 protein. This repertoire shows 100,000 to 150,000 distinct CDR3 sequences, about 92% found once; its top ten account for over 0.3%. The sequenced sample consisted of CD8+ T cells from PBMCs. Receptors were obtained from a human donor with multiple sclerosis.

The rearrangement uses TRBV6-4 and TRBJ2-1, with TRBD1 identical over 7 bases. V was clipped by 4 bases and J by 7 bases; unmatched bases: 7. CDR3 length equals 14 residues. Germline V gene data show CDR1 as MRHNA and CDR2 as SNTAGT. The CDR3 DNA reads TGTGCCAGCAGTGCGACAGGGTATCAGAATGAGCAGTTCTTC. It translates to CASSATGYQNEQFF.

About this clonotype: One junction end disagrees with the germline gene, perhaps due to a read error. CDR3 bases: TGTGCCAGTAGGATAGTAGGAGATACGCAGTATTTT. Amino acids: CASRIVGDTQYF. This chain joins TRBV19 and TRBJ2-3; D is undetermined. The germline gives CDR1 LNHDA, CDR2 SQIVND (reference sequence). This CDR3 is 12 amino acids long.

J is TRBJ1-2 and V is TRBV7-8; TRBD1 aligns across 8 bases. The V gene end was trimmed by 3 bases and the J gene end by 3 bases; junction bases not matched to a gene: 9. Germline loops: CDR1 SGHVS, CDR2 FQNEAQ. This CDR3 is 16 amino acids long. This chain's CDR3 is CASSLSRQGYDYGYTF. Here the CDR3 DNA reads TGTGCCAGCAGCTTGTCGCGACAGGGGTACGACTATGGCTACACCTTC.

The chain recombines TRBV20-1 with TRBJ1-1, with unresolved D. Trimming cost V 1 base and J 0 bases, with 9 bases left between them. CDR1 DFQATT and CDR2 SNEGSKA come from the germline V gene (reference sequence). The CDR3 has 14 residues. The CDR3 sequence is CSARGKIVNTEAFF. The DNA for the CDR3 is TGCAGTGCTAGAGGGAAGATCGTGAACACTGAAGCTTTCTTT.